This TCR beta chain was sequenced in a study of response to subunit inactivated influenza vaccine. One entry per CDR3 protein results from TCRdb running MiXCR on the RT-PCR reads. The repertoire includes approximately 700,000 distinct CDR3 sequences, about a sixth of them detected once, and 9.5% to 13% sits in the top ten. The CDR3 spans 13 residues. Germline V gives CDR1 SGHRS, CDR2 YFSETQ. V trimming: 4 bases; J trimming: 5 bases; junction bases outside the gene matches: 6. Whole-study findings and limits: Authors suggested each seasonal influenza vaccination recruits few new T cells.

This clonotype occurred many times. Its antigen is not known. This sequence originates from a man aged 50-60 years who received an inactivated influenza vaccine. Source: PBMCs from blood, taken 11 to 12 days after vaccination. This chain joins TRBV5-1 and TRBJ2-7, with TRBD2 matching 7 bases. CDR3 sequence: CASSGAGLHEQYF. The CDR3 DNA sequence: TGCGCCAGCAGCGGAGCGGGGCTCCACGAGCAGTACTTC.